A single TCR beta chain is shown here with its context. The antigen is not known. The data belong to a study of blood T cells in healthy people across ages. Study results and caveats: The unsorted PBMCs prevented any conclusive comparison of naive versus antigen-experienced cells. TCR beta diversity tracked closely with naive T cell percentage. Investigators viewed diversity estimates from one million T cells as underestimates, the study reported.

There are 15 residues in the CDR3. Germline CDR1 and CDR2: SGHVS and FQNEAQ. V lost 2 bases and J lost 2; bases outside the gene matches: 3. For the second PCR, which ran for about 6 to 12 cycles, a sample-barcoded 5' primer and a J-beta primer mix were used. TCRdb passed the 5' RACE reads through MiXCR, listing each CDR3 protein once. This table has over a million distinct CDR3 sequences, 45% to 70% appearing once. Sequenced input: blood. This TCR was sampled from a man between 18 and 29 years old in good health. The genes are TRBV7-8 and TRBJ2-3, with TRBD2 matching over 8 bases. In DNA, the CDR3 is TGTGCCAGCAGCTTATTTAGCGGGGACACAGATACGCAGTATTTT. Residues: CASSLFSGDTDTQYF.